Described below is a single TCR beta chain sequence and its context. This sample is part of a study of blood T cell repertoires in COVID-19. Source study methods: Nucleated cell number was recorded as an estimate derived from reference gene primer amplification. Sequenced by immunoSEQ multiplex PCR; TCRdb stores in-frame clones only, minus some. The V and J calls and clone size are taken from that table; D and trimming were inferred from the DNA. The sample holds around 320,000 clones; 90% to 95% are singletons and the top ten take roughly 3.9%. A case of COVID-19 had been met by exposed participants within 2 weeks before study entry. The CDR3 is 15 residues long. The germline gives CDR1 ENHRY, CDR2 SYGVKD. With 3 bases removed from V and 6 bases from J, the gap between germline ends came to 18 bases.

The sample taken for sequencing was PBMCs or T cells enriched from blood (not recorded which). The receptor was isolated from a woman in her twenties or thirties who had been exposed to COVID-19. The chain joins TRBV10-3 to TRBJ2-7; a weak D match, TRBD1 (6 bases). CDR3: CAISEEGEGYGEQYF. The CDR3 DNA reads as TGTGCCATCAGTGAAGAGGGGGAAGGTTACGGCGAGCAGTACTTC.